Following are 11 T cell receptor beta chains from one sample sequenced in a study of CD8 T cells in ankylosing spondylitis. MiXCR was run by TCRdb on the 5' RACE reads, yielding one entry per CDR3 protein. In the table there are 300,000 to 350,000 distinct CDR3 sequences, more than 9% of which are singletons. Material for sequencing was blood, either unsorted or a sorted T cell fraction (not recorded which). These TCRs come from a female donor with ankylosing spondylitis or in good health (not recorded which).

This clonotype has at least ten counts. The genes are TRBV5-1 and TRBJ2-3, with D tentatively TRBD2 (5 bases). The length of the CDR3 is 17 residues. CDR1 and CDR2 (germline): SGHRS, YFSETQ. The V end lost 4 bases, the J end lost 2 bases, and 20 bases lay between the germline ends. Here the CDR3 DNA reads TGCGCCAGCAGCCTTACCTTATGGGTGAGGGACACAGATACGCAGTATTTT. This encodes CASSLTLWVRDTDTQYF.

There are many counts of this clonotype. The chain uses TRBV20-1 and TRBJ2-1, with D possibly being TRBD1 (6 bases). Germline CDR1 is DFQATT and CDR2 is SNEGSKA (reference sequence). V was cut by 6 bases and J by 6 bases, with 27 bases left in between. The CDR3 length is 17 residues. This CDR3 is CSASQGGGSRGSNEQFF. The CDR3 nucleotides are TGCAGTGCCAGTCAGGGTGGGGGCTCAAGGGGGTCCAATGAGCAGTTCTTC.

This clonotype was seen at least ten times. CDR3 sequence reads: CASRDQTTTYNEQFF. In DNA form, the CDR3 reads TGCGCCAGCAGAGATCAAACCACCACCTACAATGAGCAGTTCTTC. The rearrangement joins TRBV5-1 to TRBJ2-1; D is unclear. The length of the CDR3 is 15 residues. Germline V lookup: CDR1 SGHRS, CDR2 YFSETQ. Between the trimmed V and J ends, which lost 5 bases and 2 bases, there was a span of 14 bases.

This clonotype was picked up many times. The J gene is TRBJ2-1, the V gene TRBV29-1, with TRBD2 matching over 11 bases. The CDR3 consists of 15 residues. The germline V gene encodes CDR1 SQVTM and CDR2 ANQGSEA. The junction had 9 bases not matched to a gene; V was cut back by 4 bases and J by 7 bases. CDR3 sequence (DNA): TGCAGCGTTGGTTTAGCGGGAGGGCCGGGAAATGAGCAGTTCTTC. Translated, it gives CSVGLAGGPGNEQFF.

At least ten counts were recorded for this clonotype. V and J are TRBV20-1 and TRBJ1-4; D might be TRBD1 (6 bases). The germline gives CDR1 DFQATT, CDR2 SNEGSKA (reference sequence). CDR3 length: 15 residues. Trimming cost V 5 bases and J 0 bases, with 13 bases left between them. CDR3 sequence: CSAVGAEATNEKLFF. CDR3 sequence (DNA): TGCAGTGCTGTGGGGGCGGAAGCAACTAATGAAAAACTGTTTTTT.

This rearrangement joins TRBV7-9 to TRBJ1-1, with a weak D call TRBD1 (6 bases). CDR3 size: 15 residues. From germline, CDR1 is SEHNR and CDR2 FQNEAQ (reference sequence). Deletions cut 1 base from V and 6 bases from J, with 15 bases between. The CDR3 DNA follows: TGTGCCAGCAGCTTAGACGCAGGGGTTCGAGCTGAAGCTTTCTTT. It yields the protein CASSLDAGVRAEAFF.

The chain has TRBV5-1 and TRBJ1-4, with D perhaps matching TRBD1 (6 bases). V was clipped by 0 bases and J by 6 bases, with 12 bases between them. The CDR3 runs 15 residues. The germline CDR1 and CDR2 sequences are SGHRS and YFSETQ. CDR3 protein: CASSLEQGGDEKLFF. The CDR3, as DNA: TGCGCCAGCAGCTTGGAACAGGGTGGGGATGAAAAACTGTTTTTT.

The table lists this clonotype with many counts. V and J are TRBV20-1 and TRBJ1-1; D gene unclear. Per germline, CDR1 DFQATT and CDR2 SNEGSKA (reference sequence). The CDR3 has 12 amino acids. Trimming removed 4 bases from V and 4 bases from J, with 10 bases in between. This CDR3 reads CSANDGPTEAFF. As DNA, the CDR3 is TGCAGTGCTAACGACGGGCCCACTGAAGCTTTCTTT.

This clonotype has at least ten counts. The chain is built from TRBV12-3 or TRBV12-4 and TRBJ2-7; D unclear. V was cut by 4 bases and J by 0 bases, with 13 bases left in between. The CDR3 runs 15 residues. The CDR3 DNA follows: TGTGCCAGCAGTTACGGGCTCCGCGTCTCCTACGAGCAGTACTTC. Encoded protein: CASSYGLRVSYEQYF.

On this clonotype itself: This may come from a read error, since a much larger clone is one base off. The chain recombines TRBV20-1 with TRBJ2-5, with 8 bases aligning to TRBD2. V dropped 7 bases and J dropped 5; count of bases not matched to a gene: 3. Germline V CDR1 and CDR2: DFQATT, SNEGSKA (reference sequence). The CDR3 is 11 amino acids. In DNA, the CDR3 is TGCAGTGAAGCGGGAGCGGAGACCCAGTACTTC. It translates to CSEAGAETQYF.

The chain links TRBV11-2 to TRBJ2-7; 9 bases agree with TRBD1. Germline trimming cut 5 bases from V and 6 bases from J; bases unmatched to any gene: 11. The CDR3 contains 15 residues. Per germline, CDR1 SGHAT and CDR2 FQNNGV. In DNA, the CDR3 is TGTGCCAGCAGCGCCACGACAGGGGGACTTGGCGAGCAGTACTTC. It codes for CASSATTGGLGEQYF.